Below are 23 T cell receptor beta chains sequenced from a single sample in a study of T cells in Graves' hyperthyroidism and ophthalmopathy. Amplification of TCR beta CDR3 regions was performed using RNA transcripts as template. HTBI primers were the set used in a first-round RT-PCR of the TCR CDR3. Each CDR3 protein is one row after TCRdb ran MiXCR on the multiplex PCR reads. This table holds around 570,000 distinct CDR3 sequences, roughly 21% found once. The sample comprised blood. The receptors shown here come from a man in his forties or fifties with Graves' ophthalmopathy.

This clonotype has just a few counts. The chain links TRBV20-1 to TRBJ2-3, with unresolved D. Germline loops: CDR1 DFQATT, CDR2 SNEGSKA (reference sequence). This CDR3 region has 14 residues. The V end lost 3 bases, the J end lost 6 bases, and 16 bases lay between the germline ends. The CDR3 sequence: CSARNMATVDTQYF. The CDR3 nucleotides read TGCAGTGCTAGGAACATGGCAACGGTGGATACGCAGTATTTT.

The chain uses TRBV18 and TRBJ1-4, with D maybe TRBD1 (5 bases). From germline, CDR1 is KGHSH and CDR2 LQKENI. Trimming shortened V by 5 bases and J by 6 bases, and 16 bases separated the two germline ends. The CDR3 is 15 amino acids. CDR3: CASSGATRGDEKLFF. The CDR3, as DNA: TGTGCCAGCTCAGGGGCGACGAGGGGCGATGAAAAACTGTTTTTT.

This clonotype was seen many times. This chain links TRBV7-9 with TRBJ2-7, with D tentatively TRBD1 (6 bases). CDR1 and CDR2 (germline): SEHNR, FQNEAQ (reference sequence). The V gene lost 4 bases and the J gene lost 9 bases, with 13 bases spanning the gap. The CDR3 is made up of 12 amino acids. The CDR3, as DNA: TGTGCCAGCAGCTCGGGACAACGAGGGCAGTACTTC. Protein sequence: CASSSGQRGQYF.

Only a few counts were recorded for this clonotype. The gene calls are TRBV6-1 and TRBJ1-4; TRBD1 might be the D (6 bases). The CDR3 has 15 amino acids. Germline V CDR1 and CDR2: MNHNS, SASEGT. Between the trimmed V and J ends, which lost 10 bases and 0 bases, there was a span of 15 bases. The CDR3 loop is CATQSGAATNEKLFF. The CDR3 region has the DNA TGTGCCACCCAATCGGGGGCTGCAACTAATGAAAAACTGTTTTTT.

V usage is TRBV5-1 and J usage is TRBJ1-6; the match to TRBD1 covers 9 bases. The CDR3 consists of 17 residues. Germline CDR1 is SGHRS and CDR2 is YFSETQ. V lost 9 bases and J lost 5; bases outside the gene matches: 15. The CDR3 DNA reads TGCGCCACCAGTAGGACAGGGGATCGGATTGATAATTCACCCCTCCACTTT. Its translation is CATSRTGDRIDNSPLHF.

This clonotype was picked up a small number of times. This chain connects TRBV7-2 to TRBJ2-7; D is possibly TRBD2 (7 bases). V was clipped by 1 base and J by 6 bases, with 16 bases between them. The germline V gene encodes CDR1 SGHTA and CDR2 FQGNSA. CDR3 length equals 15 residues. The CDR3 nucleotides are TGTGCCAGCAGCTTAGGTGGGAGGGGGTTACGCGAGCAGTACTTC. Encoded protein: CASSLGGRGLREQYF.

This clonotype was observed at least ten times. The rearrangement joins TRBV27 to TRBJ1-4; maybe TRBD1 (5 bases). The germline gives CDR1 MNHEY, CDR2 SMNVEV (reference sequence). The V and J ends lost 4 bases and 3 bases respectively, with 9 bases between them. The CDR3 is 14 residues long. The CDR3 protein is CASSWAGPNEKLFF. CDR3 in DNA: TGTGCCAGCAGTTGGGCAGGGCCTAATGAAAAACTGTTTTTT. Full variable domain (missing parts from reference TRBV27 and TRBJ1-4): EAQVTQNPRYLITVTGKKLTVTCSQNMNHEYMSWYRQDPGLGLRQIYYSMNVEVTDKGDVPEGYKVSRKEKRNFPLILESPSPNQTSLYFCASSWAGPNEKLFFGSGTQLSVL.

This clonotype has a count of ten or more. The V gene is TRBV10-3, the J gene TRBJ2-5; TRBD2 matches at 10 bases. Germline CDR1 is ENHRY and CDR2 is SYGVKD. V trimming: 9 bases; J trimming: 4 bases; junction bases outside the gene matches: 5. This CDR3 has 13 amino acids. The CDR3 loop is CAIQREGRETQYF. In DNA, the CDR3 is TGTGCCATTCAGCGGGAGGGCCGAGAGACCCAGTACTTC.

This clonotype was seen ten or more times. The rearrangement uses TRBV11-2 and TRBJ2-5; 11 nucleotides align to TRBD2. V was pared by 5 bases and J by 5 bases, with 10 bases of the junction left unmatched. The CDR3 consists of 16 residues. Germline CDR1 and CDR2: SGHAT and FQNNGV. CDR3 in amino acids: CASSTEASGRSETQYF. The CDR3 bases are TGTGCCAGCAGCACAGAGGCTAGCGGGAGGTCCGAGACCCAGTACTTC.

The chain recombines TRBV5-4 with TRBJ2-1; D call uncertain. The CDR3 is made up of 12 amino acids. Germline CDR1 is SGHNT and CDR2 is YYREEE (reference sequence). The ends were cut back, 4 bases at V and 9 bases at J, with 11 bases in the middle. CDR3 DNA sequence: TGTGCCAGCAGCGGCACTCTTCTTGAGCAGTTCTTC. This gives the protein CASSGTLLEQFF. Combining the CDR3 with reference TRBV5-4 and TRBJ2-1 gives the whole variable domain ETGVTQSPTHLIKTRGQQVTLRCSSQSGHNTVSWYQQALGQGPQFIFQYYREEENGRGNFPPRFSGLQFPNYSSELNVNALELDDSALYLCASSGTLLEQFFGPGTRLTVL.

This clonotype was seen at least ten times. The chain couples TRBV5-1 to TRBJ1-1, with D possibly being TRBD1 (5 bases). The V end lost 4 bases, the J end lost 7 bases, and 14 bases lay between the germline ends. The germline V gene encodes CDR1 SGHRS and CDR2 YFSETQ. The CDR3 runs 13 residues. This CDR3 reads CASSLGTSDEAFF. The CDR3 region has the DNA TGCGCCAGCAGCCTCGGGACGTCGGATGAAGCTTTCTTT.

The chain links TRBV7-2 to TRBJ1-4; 8 positions match TRBD1. The junction had 7 bases not matched to a gene; V was cut back by 5 bases and J by 8 bases. The germline CDR1 and CDR2 sequences are SGHTA and FQGNSA. This CDR3 spans 14 amino acids. In nucleotides, the CDR3 is TGTGCCAGCAGCAACGGACAGGGAGGGGAAAAACTGTTTTTT. It codes for CASSNGQGGEKLFF. Complete variable domain (other parts from reference TRBV7-2 and TRBJ1-4): GAGVSQSPSNKVTEKGKDVELRCDPISGHTALYWYRQSLGQGLEFLIYFQGNSAPDKSGLPSDRFSAERTGGSVSTLTIQRTQQEDSAVYLCASSNGQGGEKLFFGSGTQLSVL.

The gene calls are TRBV7-8 and TRBJ1-1; D unclear. This CDR3 contains 13 residues. The ends were cut back, 2 bases at V and 6 bases at J, with 10 bases in the middle. Germline V gives CDR1 SGHVS, CDR2 FQNEAQ. CDR3 sequence: CASSLLAVAEAFF. The CDR3 region has the DNA TGTGCCAGCAGCTTATTAGCGGTAGCTGAAGCTTTCTTT.

CDR3 DNA sequence: TGTGCCAGCAGCCCTATCGACAGGGGGTCCTACGAGCAGTACTTC. Translated, it gives CASSPIDRGSYEQYF. The rearrangement links TRBV11-1 to TRBJ2-7; 9 bases map to TRBD1. Unmatched junction bases numbered 6, after V lost 5 bases and J lost 1 base. CDR3 size: 15 residues. Germline CDR1 reads SGHAT; CDR2 reads FQDESV (reference sequence).

This clonotype was found a few times. The rearrangement uses TRBV6-1 and TRBJ2-5; TRBD1 agrees at 7 bases. CDR3 length: 13 residues. Germline trimming cut 6 bases from V and 5 bases from J; bases unmatched to any gene: 6. In germline, CDR1 is MNHNS, CDR2 SASEGT. CDR3: CASRLQGVETQYF. CDR3 sequence (DNA): TGTGCCAGCAGGCTGCAGGGGGTGGAGACCCAGTACTTC.

This clonotype was recorded a few times. The gene calls are TRBV27 and TRBJ1-2; unclear D gene. The CDR3 is 13 amino acids. Germline V gives CDR1 MNHEY, CDR2 SMNVEV (reference sequence). Trimming removed 6 bases from V and 8 bases from J, with 16 bases in between. The CDR3 coding sequence is TGTGCCAGCAGCCAAAGGGCCAGTGGCGGCTACACCTTC. It codes for CASSQRASGGYTF.

This clonotype was seen a handful of times. V usage is TRBV9 and J usage is TRBJ2-5, with a tentative D call TRBD1 (5 bases). The germline V gene encodes CDR1 SGDLS and CDR2 YYNGEE. Trimming took 5 bases from V and 1 from J, leaving 12 bases between them. The CDR3 has 14 residues. Here the CDR3 DNA reads TGTGCCAGCAGTCTGACAGAAAGCCAAGAGACCCAGTACTTC. Residues: CASSLTESQETQYF.

The chain couples TRBV5-5 to TRBJ2-2; possible D gene TRBD1, 6 bases. CDR3 size: 14 residues. The V and J ends lost 0 bases and 3 bases respectively, with 6 bases between them. Germline V gene data show CDR1 as SGHKS and CDR2 as YYEKEE (reference sequence). CDR3 sequence (DNA): TGTGCCAGCAGCTTGGGGGGGCACACCGGGGAGCTGTTTTTT. Its protein product is CASSLGGHTGELFF.

This clonotype was counted many times. The chain couples TRBV12-3 or TRBV12-4 to TRBJ2-1; the D gene is possibly TRBD1 (6 bases). The CDR3 totals 17 residues. Trimming took 6 bases from V and 2 from J, leaving 20 bases between them. The CDR3 region is CASSRDTGGSTYNEQFF. CDR3 coding DNA: TGTGCCAGCAGCCGGGACACAGGCGGTTCCACCTACAATGAGCAGTTCTTC.

V usage is TRBV7-3 and J usage is TRBJ2-2; D remains unclear. Trimming took off 5 bases at V and 2 bases at J, with 9 bases between the two ends. The germline V gene has CDR1 SGHTA and CDR2 FQGTGA. The CDR3 is 14 residues long. The CDR3 here is CASSNYLNTGELFF. CDR3 nucleotide sequence: TGTGCCAGCAGCAACTACTTAAACACCGGGGAGCTGTTTTTT.

This clonotype came up many times. The chain has TRBV28 and TRBJ1-1, with unresolved D. The CDR3 sequence is 13 residues long. Germline CDR1 MDHEN, CDR2 SYDVKM. V was pared by 1 base and J by 0 bases, with 3 bases between. The CDR3 DNA sequence: TGTGCCAGCAGTTTATTCCTGAACACTGAAGCTTTCTTT. Its protein is CASSLFLNTEAFF.

At least ten counts were recorded for this clonotype. The chain recombines TRBV28 with TRBJ2-7; 7 bases line up with TRBD1. V gave up 7 bases and J gave up 4 bases; unmatched junction bases: 13. Per germline, CDR1 MDHEN and CDR2 SYDVKM. The CDR3 extends over 15 amino acids. CDR3 DNA sequence: TGTGCCAGCATCCAAGGGGGCGGGTTTATGTACGAGCAGTACTTC. Residues: CASIQGGGFMYEQYF.

The chain employs TRBV20-1 and TRBJ2-1; 7 bases fit TRBD1. V lost 6 bases to trimming and J lost 10 bases; unmatched junction nucleotides: 18. The CDR3 has 15 residues. Germline V CDR1 and CDR2: DFQATT, SNEGSKA (reference sequence). CDR3: CSALLGTASSYEQFF. In DNA, the CDR3 is TGCAGTGCCCTTTTGGGGACAGCCAGCTCCTACGAGCAGTTCTTC.